This T cell receptor (beta chain) was documented in a study of OX40 agonist ivuxolimab in advanced cancers. Only one count was recorded for this clone. Its antigen remains unknown. Produced via immunoSEQ multiplex PCR; TCRdb's table is partial and in-frame only. The sample has more than 35,000 clones, over 60% seen once. This CDR3 has 13 residues. Trimming shortened V by 8 bases and J by 10 bases, and 18 bases separated the two germline ends. CDR1 and CDR2 from the germline V gene are SNHLY and FYNNEI. Study-wide findings and caveats: There was clonal expansion of CD4+ and CD8+ blood T cells by week 6 at 0.1 to 3.0 mg/kg.

This receptor was identified in an adult with an advanced solid tumor such as melanoma, head and neck, liver or kidney cancer. Sequencing was performed on CD4+ or CD8+ T cells sorted from blood, taken in a trial of the OX40 agonist ivuxolimab. The genes are TRBV2 and TRBJ2-1, with D perhaps TRBD2 (7 bases). The CDR3 nucleotides read TGTGCCAGCGGGGCAGGGGAGGGAAGCGAGCAGTTCTTC. Translated: CASGAGEGSEQFF.